The 19 T cell receptor beta chains below come from one sample, sequenced in a study of regulatory T cells in long-lasting Graves disease. Time point described: persistent/refractory GD, antithyroid drugs over 5 years with positive TRAb. PBMC-extracted RNA yielded the TCR library. With iRepertoire HTBI primers and Arm-PCR of CDR3 regions, TCR beta libraries were built. TCRdb itself ran the multiplex PCR reads through MiXCR, one entry per CDR3 protein. The sample lists around 430,000 distinct CDR3 sequences; 22% were seen once. Source: peripheral blood mononuclear cells (PBMCs), taken when the disease was refractory, from a patient treated with antithyroid drugs. These receptors were taken from a female donor with Graves disease.

This clonotype was counted a few times. The chain joins TRBV19 to TRBJ2-4; 9 positions agree with TRBD1. Trimming removed 4 bases from V and 2 bases from J; junction bases left unmatched: 6. The CDR3 is 16 residues long. Germline-derived CDR1 and CDR2 are LNHDA and SQIVND (reference sequence). Here the CDR3 reads CASSNGTGRSKNIQYF. In nucleotides, the CDR3 is TGTGCCAGTAGTAACGGGACAGGGAGATCCAAAAACATTCAGTACTTC.

This clonotype has a handful of counts. The CDR3 DNA reads TGTGCCAGCAGTTACGGGGTTGGCGAGCAGTACTTC. Residues: CASSYGVGEQYF. J is TRBJ2-7 and V is TRBV6-5; D remains unclear. This CDR3 has 12 residues. Germline V CDR1 and CDR2: MNHEY, SVGAGI. Trimming took 2 bases from V and 6 from J, leaving 8 bases between them.

This clonotype was observed many times. The V call is TRBV7-2, the J call TRBJ1-1; D not resolved. The germline V gene encodes CDR1 SGHTA and CDR2 FQGNSA. There are 16 residues in the CDR3. V was shortened by 5 bases and J by 0 bases, with 16 bases between the two germline ends. CDR3 amino acids: CASSPWRDYMNTEAFF. For the CDR3, the DNA is TGTGCCAGCAGCCCCTGGAGGGATTACATGAACACTGAAGCTTTCTTT.

The DNA of the CDR3 is TGTGCCAGCACTGGACGGCGGGGGGCGGACACCGGGGAGCTGTTTTTT. The encoded protein is CASTGRRGADTGELFF. This chain connects TRBV6-2 or TRBV6-3 to TRBJ2-2; TRBD2 matches 8 bases. The germline V gene has CDR1 MNHEY and CDR2 SVGEGT. This CDR3 contains 16 residues. V gave up 7 bases and J gave up 3 bases; unmatched junction bases: 10.

The table lists this clonotype with a few counts. This chain joins TRBV5-1 and TRBJ1-5; D unclear. V was clipped by 3 bases and J by 7 bases, with 14 bases between them. The CDR3 totals 14 residues. Germline lookup yields CDR1 SGHRS and CDR2 YFSETQ. CDR3 in DNA: TGCGCCAGCAGCTCCTCCCCGGGATTGCAGCCCCAGCATTTT. This encodes CASSSSPGLQPQHF.

The rearrangement uses TRBV28 and TRBJ2-1, with TRBD2 matching 7 bases. Germline CDR1 and CDR2: MDHEN and SYDVKM. The CDR3 extends over 16 amino acids. V trimming: 6 bases; J trimming: 0 bases; junction bases outside the gene matches: 8. The CDR3 nucleotides read TGTGCCAGCAGGTTTAGCGGGCTGAGCTCCTACAATGAGCAGTTCTTC. It translates to CASRFSGLSSYNEQFF. Full variable domain (remainder filled in from reference TRBV28 and TRBJ2-1): DVKVTQSSRYLVKRTGEKVFLECVQDMDHENMFWYRQDPGLGLRLIYFSYDVKMKEKGDIPEGYSVSREKKERFSLILESASTNQTSMYLCASRFSGLSSYNEQFFGPGTRLTVL.

V usage is TRBV2 and J usage is TRBJ2-7; D possibly corresponds to TRBD2 (6 bases). V gave up 5 bases and J gave up 7 bases, with 12 bases separating them. CDR1 SNHLY and CDR2 FYNNEI come from the germline V gene. This CDR3 contains 12 residues. CDR3 sequence reads: CASSTGEDEQYF. In DNA, the CDR3 is TGTGCCAGCAGTACCGGGGAGGATGAGCAGTACTTC.

The sample holds a few counts of this clonotype. The V and J genes are TRBV6-2 or TRBV6-3 and TRBJ1-1, with 10 nucleotides matching TRBD1. The CDR3 covers 15 residues. Germline V gene lookup returns CDR1 MNHEY and CDR2 SVGEGT. Trimming removed 0 bases from V and 5 bases from J; junction bases left unmatched: 3. CDR3 sequence (DNA): TGTGCCAGCAGTTACTCCCGGACAGGGGGAACTGAAGCTTTCTTT. This gives the protein CASSYSRTGGTEAFF.

In this sample, this clonotype turned up a few times. The chain has TRBV3-1 and TRBJ2-7; 10 nucleotides align to TRBD2. V dropped 0 bases and J dropped 3; count of bases not matched to a gene: 8. The CDR3 covers 17 residues. In germline, CDR1 is LGHDT, CDR2 YNNKEL (reference sequence). The CDR3 protein is CASSQDLASGRYYEQYF. In DNA form, the CDR3 reads TGTGCCAGCAGCCAAGATCTTGCTAGCGGGAGATACTACGAGCAGTACTTC.

The table lists this clonotype with many counts. The chain is built from TRBV2 and TRBJ1-1, with a weak D call TRBD1 (6 bases). V was clipped by 6 bases and J by 3 bases, with 11 bases between them. The CDR3 loop spans 13 amino acids. Germline loops: CDR1 SNHLY, CDR2 FYNNEI. In DNA form, the CDR3 reads TGTGCCAGCAGCTCAAACAGGGACACTGAAGCTTTCTTT. Encoded protein: CASSSNRDTEAFF. Looking up the rest from reference TRBV2 and TRBJ1-1 gives the full variable domain: EPEVTQTPSHQVTQMGQEVILRCVPISNHLYFYWYRQILGQKVEFLVSFYNNEISEKSEIFDDQFSVERPDGSNFTLKIRSTKLEDSAMYFCASSSNRDTEAFFGQGTRLTVV.

This clonotype was observed at least ten times. The J gene is TRBJ2-5, the V gene TRBV6-1, with D perhaps TRBD2 (6 bases). Germline values: CDR1 MNHNS, CDR2 SASEGT. V lost 3 bases to trimming and J lost 6 bases, with 20 bases between them. The CDR3 runs 16 residues. The CDR3 region is CASSDPPWRGTKTQYF. Written as DNA, the CDR3 is TGTGCCAGCAGTGACCCTCCCTGGAGGGGAACAAAGACCCAGTACTTC.

In this sample, this clonotype turned up many times. The rearrangement uses TRBV12-3 or TRBV12-4 and TRBJ2-5; the match to TRBD1 covers 8 bases. J gave up 5 bases and V 8 bases, and 10 bases lay outside the gene matches. The CDR3 extends over 14 amino acids. This CDR3 is CASGQGGIRETQYF. CDR3 DNA: TGTGCCAGCGGACAGGGAGGTATCCGGGAGACCCAGTACTTC.

This clonotype came up a few times. The genes are TRBV6-1 and TRBJ1-6; D is perhaps TRBD1 (6 bases). The V end was cut by 4 bases, the J end by 4 bases, with 11 bases between. Looked up from germline, CDR1 is MNHNS and CDR2 is SASEGT. This CDR3 has 15 amino acids. Here the CDR3 reads CASSVQGLYNSPLHF. DNA of the CDR3: TGTGCCAGCAGTGTCCAGGGGTTATATAATTCACCCCTCCACTTT.

The CDR3 DNA follows: TGTGCCAGCCAGCGGGACTCCTACAATGAGCAGTTCTTC. This sequence encodes CASQRDSYNEQFF. This chain uses TRBV6-2 or TRBV6-3 with TRBJ2-1; 7 bases fit TRBD2. V shed 8 bases and J 0 bases; nucleotides not matched to a gene: 1. Germline V gene sequence: CDR1 MNHEY, CDR2 SVGEGT. The CDR3 is made up of 13 amino acids.

J is TRBJ2-2 and V is TRBV19; 8 bases are shared with TRBD2. CDR1 and CDR2 from the germline V gene are LNHDA and SQIVND (reference sequence). J gave up 0 bases and V 7 bases, and 7 bases lay outside the gene matches. The CDR3 contains 16 residues. The CDR3 region is CASTKAGLANTGELFF. CDR3 DNA: TGTGCCAGTACTAAGGCGGGACTAGCGAACACCGGGGAGCTGTTTTTT.

This clonotype was seen many times. This sequence joins TRBV2 and TRBJ1-2; no definite D call. V was trimmed by 11 bases and J by 2 bases, leaving 15 bases between them. This CDR3 contains 13 residues. Germline V gene sequence: CDR1 SNHLY, CDR2 FYNNEI. CDR3 bases: TGTGCCGGGATCGCGGCGGGGAACTATGGCTACACCTTC. It translates to CAGIAAGNYGYTF.

This clonotype showed up many times. The rearrangement links TRBV7-2 to TRBJ1-6, with TRBD1 identical over 8 bases. The germline CDR1 and CDR2 sequences are SGHTA and FQGNSA. There are 15 residues in the CDR3. V gave up 5 bases and J gave up 7 bases; unmatched junction bases: 7. The CDR3 here is CASSPRQGSNSPLHF. CDR3 nucleotides: TGTGCCAGCAGCCCCAGACAGGGGAGCAATTCACCCCTCCACTTT.

This clonotype was observed a few times. The chain links TRBV12-3 or TRBV12-4 to TRBJ1-4; D is perhaps TRBD1 (5 bases). The CDR3 totals 15 residues. The V end lost 6 bases, the J end lost 3 bases, and 14 bases lay between the germline ends. As DNA, the CDR3 is TGTGCCAGCAGGCGGGGGGATAACTCTAATGAAAAACTGTTTTTT. As protein: CASRRGDNSNEKLFF.

This clonotype came up many times. This chain connects TRBV6-5 to TRBJ1-1; D unclear. Germline V gene data show CDR1 as MNHEY and CDR2 as SVGAGI. The CDR3 runs to 17 residues. V was pared by 0 bases and J by 0 bases, with 14 bases between. The CDR3 nucleotides are TGTGCCAGCAGTTACTCGATAGCAGGATCTATGAACACTGAAGCTTTCTTT. This codes for CASSYSIAGSMNTEAFF.